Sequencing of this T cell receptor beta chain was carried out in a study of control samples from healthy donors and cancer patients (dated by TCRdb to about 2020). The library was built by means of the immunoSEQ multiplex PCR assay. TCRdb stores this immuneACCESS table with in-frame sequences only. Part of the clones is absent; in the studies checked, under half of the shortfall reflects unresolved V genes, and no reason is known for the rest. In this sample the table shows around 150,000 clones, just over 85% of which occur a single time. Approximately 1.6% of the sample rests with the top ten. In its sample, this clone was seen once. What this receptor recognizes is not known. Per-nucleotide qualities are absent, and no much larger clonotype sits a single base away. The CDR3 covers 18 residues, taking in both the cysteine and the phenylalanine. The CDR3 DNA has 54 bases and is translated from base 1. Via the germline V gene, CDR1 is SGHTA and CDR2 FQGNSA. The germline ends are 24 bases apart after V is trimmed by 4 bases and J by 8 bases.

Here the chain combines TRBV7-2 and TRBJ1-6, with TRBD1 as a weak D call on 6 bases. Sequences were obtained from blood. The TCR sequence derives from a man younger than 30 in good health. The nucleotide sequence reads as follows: TGTGCCAGCAGCTCGGGGGGCGGTTGGGACGGTTTTCATTCACCCCTCCACTTT. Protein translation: CASSSGGGWDGFHSPLHF.